The rows below give T cell receptor beta chains drawn from one sample of a study of shared clonotypes between healthy human individuals. Generated by immunoSEQ multiplex PCR, the TCRdb table keeps only in-frame clones and is missing some. The table shows 2 million to 3 million clones, with roughly 92% occurring only once. Sequenced input: naive CD4+ T cells sorted from blood. The receptors were gathered from a man aged 18 to 29 in good health. The CDR3 runs from the conserved cysteine through the conserved F or W. D genes are given only for firm matches. The listing skips clone size in some rows; elsewhere it reads once, few, many or a size class.

v_gene: TRBV5-6; d_gene: TRBD1; abundance: once; j_gene: TRBJ2-4; CDR3nt: TGTGCCAGCAGCCCCGACAGGGCGTGGGCCAAAAACATTCAGTACTTC; CDR3aa: CASSPDRAWAKNIQYF
v_gene: TRBV30; d_gene: -; abundance: -; j_gene: TRBJ2-3; CDR3nt: TGTGCCTGGAGTGTTTTCAGCACAGATACGCAGTATTTT; CDR3aa: CAWSVFSTDTQYF
v_gene: TRBV19; d_gene: TRBD1; abundance: -; j_gene: TRBJ1-1; CDR3nt: TGTGCCAGTAGGGACGACAGGGGGGGGACCACTGAAGCTTTCTTT; CDR3aa: CASRDDRGGTTEAFF
v_gene: TRBV28; d_gene: -; abundance: -; j_gene: TRBJ1-6; CDR3nt: TGTGCCAGCAGTTTCTTCGGGCCCGAGGTCGGAAAGACACCCCTCCACTTT; CDR3aa: CASSFFGPEVGKTPLHF
v_gene: TRBV7-2; d_gene: -; abundance: -; j_gene: TRBJ2-5; CDR3nt: TGTGCCAGCAGCGCAGATCGCACAGGGCCCCATCAGACCCAGTACTTC; CDR3aa: CASSADRTGPHQTQYF
v_gene: TRBV6-4; d_gene: TRBD2; abundance: -; j_gene: TRBJ2-1; CDR3nt: TGTGCCAGCAGTGAGCGGGAGCTCGGTGAGCAGTTCTTC; CDR3aa: CASSERELGEQFF
v_gene: TRBV18; d_gene: -; abundance: few; j_gene: TRBJ1-1; CDR3nt: TGTGCCAGCTCACCAGCCGGGAGCCCTGAAGCTTTCTTT; CDR3aa: CASSPAGSPEAFF
v_gene: TRBV30; d_gene: -; abundance: -; j_gene: TRBJ1-1; CDR3nt: TGTGCCTGGACAGCCGGGACAATGAACACTGAAGCTTTCTTT; CDR3aa: CAWTAGTMNTEAFF
v_gene: TRBV5-1; d_gene: TRBD1; abundance: -; j_gene: TRBJ2-2; CDR3nt: TGCGCCAGCAGCACGGGACAGATTAACACCGGGGAGCTGTTTTTT; CDR3aa: CASSTGQINTGELFF
v_gene: TRBV7-6; d_gene: -; abundance: once; j_gene: TRBJ1-2; CDR3nt: TGTGCCAGCAGCTCGTCAGGGGCCCGGGAGGGCTACACCTTC; CDR3aa: CASSSSGAREGYTF
v_gene: TRBV29-1; d_gene: -; abundance: -; j_gene: TRBJ2-5; CDR3nt: TGCAGCGTTGAAGCCGGGGCCGGTGAGACCCAGTACTTC; CDR3aa: CSVEAGAGETQYF
v_gene: TRBV30; d_gene: TRBD1; abundance: once; j_gene: TRBJ2-1; CDR3nt: TGTGCCTGGAGTGGGGGGACAGGGAGCTACAATGAGCAGTTCTTC; CDR3aa: CAWSGGTGSYNEQFF
v_gene: TRBV5-1; d_gene: -; abundance: -; j_gene: TRBJ2-3; CDR3nt: TGCGCCAGCAGCTTACAGGGTACGCCGAAGGATACGCAGTATTTT; CDR3aa: CASSLQGTPKDTQYF
v_gene: TRBV18; d_gene: TRBD2; abundance: -; j_gene: TRBJ2-7; CDR3nt: TGTGCCAGCTCATCCCCTCGGACTAGGGAGCAGTACTTC; CDR3aa: CASSSPRTREQYF
v_gene: TRBV6-6; d_gene: TRBD2; abundance: -; j_gene: TRBJ2-5; CDR3nt: TGTGCCAGCAGCCAACTAGCGGGGGAAGAGACCCAGTACTTC; CDR3aa: CASSQLAGEETQYF
v_gene: TRBV6-1; d_gene: -; abundance: once; j_gene: TRBJ2-6; CDR3nt: TGTGCCAGCAGGCGAGGCTCTGGGGCCAACGTCCTGACTTTC; CDR3aa: CASRRGSGANVLTF
v_gene: TRBV20-1; d_gene: -; abundance: -; j_gene: TRBJ2-7; CDR3nt: TGCAGTGCGATACAGGCGTACGAGCAGTACTTC; CDR3aa: CSAIQAYEQYF
v_gene: TRBV28; d_gene: -; abundance: few; j_gene: TRBJ2-5; CDR3nt: TGTGCCAGCAGTTTTATCGCACTAGCTTCGGAGGTCCAGTACTTC; CDR3aa: CASSFIALASEVQYF
v_gene: TRBV12-2; d_gene: -; abundance: -; j_gene: TRBJ2-7; CDR3nt: TGTGCAAGTCGCCCACCTCAAAATGGGACAGTTCCCTACGAGCAGTACTTC; CDR3aa: CASRPPQNGTVPYEQYF
v_gene: TRBV10-3; d_gene: -; abundance: -; j_gene: TRBJ2-2; CDR3nt: TGTGCCATCATGAGGACCTTATCAAACACCGGGGAGCTGTTTTTT; CDR3aa: CAIMRTLSNTGELFF
v_gene: TRBV11-2; d_gene: TRBD2; abundance: -; j_gene: TRBJ2-5; CDR3nt: TGTGCCAGCAGCCGGACTAGCGGGGTGCTCATGGGGTTCCAAGAGACCCAGTACTTC; CDR3aa: CASSRTSGVLMGFQETQYF
v_gene: TRBV10-1; d_gene: -; abundance: -; j_gene: TRBJ2-7; CDR3nt: TGCGCCAGCAGTGATGGCAACTCCTACGAGCAGTACTTC; CDR3aa: CASSDGNSYEQYF
v_gene: TRBV5-1; d_gene: -; abundance: -; j_gene: TRBJ2-5; CDR3nt: TGCGCCAGCAGCTTGGCCGTCAGGGGCGTGGAGACCCAGTACTTC; CDR3aa: CASSLAVRGVETQYF
v_gene: TRBV7-9; d_gene: TRBD1; abundance: -; j_gene: TRBJ2-5; CDR3nt: TGTGCCAGCAGCGTCCAGCAGGGGGTTGAGACCCAGTACTTC; CDR3aa: CASSVQQGVETQYF
v_gene: TRBV7-9; d_gene: TRBD2; abundance: -; j_gene: TRBJ2-7; CDR3nt: TGTGCCAGCGGGAGGGGTAGCGGCTCCTACGAGCAGTACTTC; CDR3aa: CASGRGSGSYEQYF
v_gene: TRBV25-1; d_gene: -; abundance: once; j_gene: TRBJ1-4; CDR3nt: TGTGCCAGCAGTCCCGTTAGGGGAATGCAGGAAAAACTGTTTTTT; CDR3aa: CASSPVRGMQEKLFF
v_gene: TRBV4-1; d_gene: -; abundance: -; j_gene: TRBJ2-3; CDR3nt: TGCGCCAGCAGCCTTAGGAGGAACCGGGGGAACACAGATACGCAGTATTTT; CDR3aa: CASSLRRNRGNTDTQYF
v_gene: TRBV6-1; d_gene: -; abundance: once; j_gene: TRBJ1-5; CDR3nt: TGTGCCAGCAGTAGCCGGGGCCGCAATCAGCCCCAGCATTTT; CDR3aa: CASSSRGRNQPQHF
v_gene: TRBV12-5; d_gene: -; abundance: -; j_gene: TRBJ1-3; CDR3nt: TGTGCTAGTGGTCCCACGGACACACAAGTCTCTGGAAACACCATATATTTT; CDR3aa: CASGPTDTQVSGNTIYF
v_gene: TRBV5-6; d_gene: -; abundance: -; j_gene: TRBJ2-5; CDR3nt: TGTGCCAGCAGCTACCTTCCGGGACTCCAGCGGGAAGAGACCCAGTACTTC; CDR3aa: CASSYLPGLQREETQYF
v_gene: TRBV10-1; d_gene: -; abundance: -; j_gene: TRBJ2-2; CDR3nt: TGCGCCAGCCACCCTACAGGAGAGAACACCGGGGAGCTGTTTTTT; CDR3aa: CASHPTGENTGELFF
v_gene: TRBV5-1; d_gene: TRBD1; abundance: -; j_gene: TRBJ1-1; CDR3nt: TGCGCCAGCAGCATGGACAGGGGAGACACTGAAGCTTTCTTT; CDR3aa: CASSMDRGDTEAFF
v_gene: TRBV25-1; d_gene: TRBD1; abundance: -; j_gene: TRBJ1-2; CDR3nt: TGTGCCAGCAGTGTGGGACAGAGGAAATATGGCTACACCTTC; CDR3aa: CASSVGQRKYGYTF
v_gene: TRBV10-2; d_gene: TRBD2; abundance: -; j_gene: TRBJ2-5; CDR3nt: TGCGCCAGCAGTCGGACTAGCGGACAAGAGACCCAGTACTTC; CDR3aa: CASSRTSGQETQYF
v_gene: TRBV30; d_gene: -; abundance: -; j_gene: TRBJ2-1; CDR3nt: TGTGCCTGGGCAGGGGGGTCCTACAATGAGCAGTTCTTC; CDR3aa: CAWAGGSYNEQFF
v_gene: TRBV4-3; d_gene: -; abundance: -; j_gene: TRBJ2-7; CDR3nt: TGCGCCAGCAGCCCGTCCGGACAGTCCAAAGGCGAGCAGTACTTC; CDR3aa: CASSPSGQSKGEQYF
v_gene: TRBV7-9; d_gene: -; abundance: once; j_gene: TRBJ1-1; CDR3nt: TGTGCCAGCGGTCTTGAGGTGAGCACTGAAGCTTTCTTT; CDR3aa: CASGLEVSTEAFF
v_gene: TRBV6-5; d_gene: TRBD1; abundance: few; j_gene: TRBJ2-5; CDR3nt: TGTGCCAGCCAAACCCCCGGGACAGGAAGGGAGACCCAGTACTTC; CDR3aa: CASQTPGTGRETQYF
v_gene: TRBV7-9; d_gene: -; abundance: -; j_gene: TRBJ2-3; CDR3nt: TGTGCCAGCAGCTTGAGGGGGGAGGGCCAAGGAGATACGCAGTATTTT; CDR3aa: CASSLRGEGQGDTQYF
v_gene: TRBV19; d_gene: TRBD1; abundance: once; j_gene: TRBJ2-7; CDR3nt: TGTGCCAGTAGTATAGGTGGACAGGGGTCCTACGAGCAGTACTTC; CDR3aa: CASSIGGQGSYEQYF
v_gene: TRBV19; d_gene: TRBD1; abundance: -; j_gene: TRBJ2-7; CDR3nt: TGTGCCAGTAGTATTTGGGACAGGACCTACGAGCAGTACTTC; CDR3aa: CASSIWDRTYEQYF
v_gene: TRBV6-1; d_gene: -; abundance: once; j_gene: TRBJ1-1; CDR3nt: TGTGCCAGCAGTCCAAGGTGGTCAATGAACACTGAAGCTTTCTTT; CDR3aa: CASSPRWSMNTEAFF
v_gene: TRBV5-8; d_gene: -; abundance: -; j_gene: TRBJ1-1; CDR3nt: TGTGCCAGCAGCTTGGAGGACAGCGACACTGAAGCTTTCTTT; CDR3aa: CASSLEDSDTEAFF
v_gene: TRBV7-2; d_gene: TRBD2; abundance: -; j_gene: TRBJ2-3; CDR3nt: TGTGCCAGCAGCTTAGTTTCCGGCTCATCTAGCGGGGGAATCTCTTTT; CDR3aa: CASSLVSGSSSGGISF
v_gene: TRBV25-1; d_gene: -; abundance: -; j_gene: TRBJ2-7; CDR3nt: TGTGCCAGCAGTCCTTCCCGGCAGGGGAGGACCGAGCAGTACTTC; CDR3aa: CASSPSRQGRTEQYF